The 5 T cell receptor beta chains below were found in one sample sequenced in a study of shared clonotypes between healthy human individuals. Terminally differentiated effector memory CD45RA+ cells were left out of the naive CD8 fraction, which was CD45RO-negative and positively selected for CCR7. Using immunoSEQ multiplex PCR, the repertoire was profiled, and TCRdb retains in-frame clones only, with some absent. The sample records about 2.2 million clones, around 93% being singletons. The sample taken for sequencing was naive CD8+ T cells from PBMCs. The source is a man younger than 35 in good health. Some clones in this sample may be carry-over from other donors' samples.

This clone was recorded once. This chain links TRBV2 with TRBJ1-5; a weak D match, TRBD1 (5 bases). V lost 0 bases to trimming and J lost 7 bases, with 16 bases between them. Per germline, CDR1 SNHLY and CDR2 FYNNEI. CDR3 length equals 16 residues. For the CDR3, the DNA is TGTGCCAGCAGTGAAGCGCCACCAGCTGAGGGGCAGCCCCAGCATTTT. Translating gives CASSEAPPAEGQPQHF.

This clone has just a few counts. The rearrangement links TRBV6-5 to TRBJ1-2, with D possibly matching TRBD1 (5 bases). The V end lost 4 bases, the J end lost 6 bases, and 9 bases lay between the germline ends. The germline V gene encodes CDR1 MNHEY and CDR2 SVGAGI. There are 12 residues in the CDR3. In DNA form, the CDR3 reads TGTGCCAGCAGTTGGGGCAGAGATGGCTACACCTTC. Translating gives CASSWGRDGYTF.

The chain recombines TRBV27 with TRBJ2-1, with 9 bases fitting TRBD2. V lost 3 bases, J lost 6 bases, and 9 bases stayed unmatched. This CDR3 has 16 amino acids. Germline V gives CDR1 MNHEY, CDR2 SMNVEV (reference sequence). The CDR3 loop reads CASSLAGGPIGNEQFF. CDR3 DNA: TGTGCCAGCAGTTTGGCGGGAGGGCCTATCGGCAATGAGCAGTTCTTC.

The V call is TRBV7-9, the J call TRBJ2-1, with D perhaps being TRBD1 or TRBD2 (5 bases each). The CDR3 consists of 15 residues. The germline gives CDR1 SEHNR, CDR2 FQNEAQ (reference sequence). Deletions cut 4 bases from V and 5 bases from J, with 15 bases between. The CDR3 loop reads CASSSRSLGHNEQFF. The CDR3 DNA follows: TGTGCCAGCAGCTCCCGCTCGTTGGGACACAATGAGCAGTTCTTC.

The chain joins TRBV2 to TRBJ2-1; TRBD2 matches 11 bases. The CDR3 loop spans 15 amino acids. CDR1 is SNHLY, CDR2 FYNNEI, per germline. V was clipped by 4 bases and J by 7 bases; unmatched bases: 6. The CDR3 protein is CASSGGLAEFNEQFF. DNA of the CDR3: TGTGCCAGCAGTGGGGGACTAGCGGAGTTTAATGAGCAGTTCTTC.